Listed below are T cell receptor beta chains from one sample, sequenced in a study of cytotoxic CD8 clonotypes in ibrutinib-treated CLL. Sequencing used immunoSEQ multiplex PCR; TCRdb keeps in-frame clones, though not all of them. Of around 200,000 clones listed, approximately 75% were seen once; the top ten hold about 10%. The source material was PBMCs, sampled after 12 months of ibrutinib treatment. The receptors shown here come from a human donor with chronic lymphocytic leukemia. Each CDR3 is given with its conserved first and last residue. A D gene is named only where the DNA matches it firmly. Clone size, where shown, is once, few, many, or a class for clones that have expanded.

TRBJ1-4	TRBV9	-	-	CASSLGLGVEKLFF	TGTGCCAGCAGCCTGGGACTTGGAGTTGAAAAACTGTTTTTT
TRBJ1-5	TRBV5-1	few	-	CASSLAEGGSSNQPQHF	TGCGCCAGCAGCTTGGCCGAGGGGGGCTCTAGCAATCAGCCCCAGCATTTT
TRBJ2-2	TRBV6-1	-	TRBD1	CASVWGQLGELFF	TGTGCCAGCGTCTGGGGACAGTTAGGGGAGCTGTTTTTT
TRBJ2-3	TRBV5-8	-	-	CASSKTVAGTDTQYF	TGTGCCAGCAGCAAGACAGTAGCGGGCACAGATACGCAGTATTTT
TRBJ1-2	TRBV27	-	-	CASSPRGGFYGYTF	TGTGCCAGCAGTCCTCGGGGGGGATTCTATGGCTACACCTTC
TRBJ2-5	TRBV5-4	-	TRBD2	CASSDTSGSGQETQYF	TGTGCCAGCAGTGACACTAGCGGGAGCGGCCAAGAGACCCAGTACTTC
TRBJ1-1	TRBV10-3	few	-	CAIRPTPNTEAFF	TGTGCCATCAGACCTACACCTAACACTGAAGCTTTCTTT
TRBJ2-2	TRBV6-4	-	-	CASSPDRVNTGELFF	TGTGCCAGCAGTCCCGACCGAGTGAACACCGGGGAGCTGTTTTTT
TRBJ2-1	TRBV4-2	-	TRBD2	CASSPRLAGGGNEQFF	TGTGCCAGCAGCCCCCGACTAGCGGGAGGAGGGAATGAGCAGTTCTTC
TRBJ1-2	TRBV7-7	-	-	CASSLVWWGQSREVHYGYTF	TGTGCTAGCAGCTTAGTATGGTGGGGCCAGTCCCGGGAAGTCCACTATGGCTACACCTTC
TRBJ1-1	TRBV6-5	-	-	CASSYSVTMNTEAFF	TGTGCCAGCAGTTACTCCGTGACAATGAACACTGAAGCTTTCTTT
TRBJ2-1	TRBV2	once	-	CASIQRASTYNEQFF	TGTGCCAGCATACAGCGCGCGAGTACCTACAATGAGCAGTTCTTC
TRBJ1-3	TRBV6-1	few	-	CASSEGPYSGNTIYF	TGTGCCAGCAGTGAAGGACCTTACTCTGGAAACACCATATATTTT
TRBJ2-1	TRBV5-1	-	TRBD1	CASYMTGGNNEQFF	TGCGCCAGCTACATGACAGGGGGCAACAATGAGCAGTTCTTC
TRBJ1-2	TRBV6-5	few	-	CASSYRQGWLPAYTF	TGTGCCAGCAGTTACCGGCAGGGCTGGCTTCCTGCCTACACCTTC
TRBJ2-2	TRBV28	-	TRBD2	CASSSLAGATANTGELFF	TGTGCCAGCAGTTCACTGGCGGGAGCTACGGCGAACACCGGGGAGCTGTTTTTT
TRBJ2-7	TRBV13	-	TRBD2	CASSLLAGVYHEQYF	TGTGCCAGCAGCTTACTAGCGGGAGTTTACCACGAGCAGTACTTC
TRBJ2-3	TRBV7-6	-	TRBD1	CASRPGGRSTDTQYF	TGTGCCAGCAGACCAGGGGGACGGAGCACAGATACGCAGTATTTT
TRBJ1-2	TRBV5-1	-	TRBD1	CASSKGQLYGYTF	TGCGCCAGCAGCAAGGGACAGCTCTATGGCTACACCTTC
TRBJ2-2	TRBV4-1	-	TRBD1	CASSHPQGANTGELFF	TGCGCCAGCAGCCATCCCCAGGGGGCGAATACCGGGGAGCTGTTTTTT
TRBJ2-5	TRBV11-2	-	-	CASSFHSRTETQYF	TGTGCCAGCAGCTTCCACAGTCGTACAGAGACCCAGTACTTC
TRBJ2-3	TRBV9	few	-	CASSVVGTTDTQYF	TGTGCCAGCAGCGTAGTGGGGACCACAGATACGCAGTATTTT
TRBJ2-3	TRBV21-1	-	-	CASSKAMGCSFGGQYF	TGTGCCAGCAGCAAAGCGATGGGATGCAGCTTCGGCGGGCAGTATTTT
TRBJ2-7	TRBV6-6	-	-	CASSSQGVEQYF	TGTGCCAGCAGTTCTCAGGGAGTCGAGCAGTACTTC
TRBJ1-2	TRBV30	-	-	CAWNWGAPYGYTF	TGTGCCTGGAATTGGGGCGCACCCTATGGCTACACCTTC
TRBJ2-7	TRBV27	-	-	CASSPFYGGGAEQYF	TGTGCCAGCAGTCCATTCTATGGTGGGGGCGCCGAGCAGTACTTC
TRBJ2-3	TRBV25-1	-	TRBD2	CASSEWGSGTPGDTQYF	TGTGCCAGCAGTGAATGGGGTAGCGGGACCCCCGGGGATACGCAGTATTTT
TRBJ1-1	TRBV18	-	-	CASSPPRQTEAFF	TGTGCCAGCTCACCACCCCGACAGACCGAAGCTTTCTTT
TRBJ1-2	TRBV6-1	once	-	CASSGPGRGGTGYGYTF	TGTGCCAGCAGTGGACCCGGGCGGGGAGGAACTGGCTATGGCTACACCTTC
TRBJ2-2	TRBV7-2	-	-	CASSRDPGDTGELFF	TGTGCCAGCAGCCGGGACCCGGGGGACACCGGGGAGCTGTTTTTT
TRBJ1-5	TRBV6-6	-	-	CASRTQENQPQHF	TGTGCCAGCAGGACCCAAGAAAATCAGCCCCAGCATTTT
TRBJ2-7	TRBV28	-	TRBD2	CASSFSLAYLDYEQYF	TGTGCCAGCAGTTTTTCACTAGCGTATTTAGACTACGAGCAGTACTTC
TRBJ2-5	TRBV6-5	-	TRBD2	CASSYSTGGLRETQYF	TGTGCCAGCAGTTACTCCACGGGGGGGCTGAGAGAGACCCAGTACTTC
TRBJ2-3	TRBV28	-	-	CASTPYGSGTDTQYF	TGTGCCAGCACCCCCTACGGGAGTGGCACAGATACGCAGTATTTT
TRBJ1-5	TRBV6-6	-	-	CASSYSENQPQHF	TGTGCCAGCAGTTACTCGGAAAATCAGCCCCAGCATTTT
TRBJ2-1	TRBV18	-	-	CASSPPSARSYNEQFF	TGTGCCAGCTCACCACCGTCGGCACGCTCCTACAATGAGCAGTTCTTC
TRBJ1-5	TRBV28	-	TRBD1	CASSLWWDSNSNQPQHF	TGTGCCAGCAGTTTATGGTGGGACAGCAATAGCAATCAGCCCCAGCATTTT
TRBJ1-1	TRBV2	-	-	CASSGTLNTEAFF	TGTGCCAGCAGCGGGACATTGAACACTGAAGCTTTCTTT
TRBJ2-7	TRBV2	-	-	CASHREIGEQYF	TGTGCCAGCCACAGGGAAATCGGCGAGCAGTACTTC
TRBJ1-1	TRBV29-1	-	-	CSVETGMNTEAFF	TGCAGCGTTGAAACAGGGATGAACACTGAAGCTTTCTTT
TRBJ2-1	TRBV6-5	-	-	CASRSTVYYNEQFF	TGTGCCAGCAGATCGACAGTCTACTACAATGAGCAGTTCTTC
TRBJ2-7	TRBV7-6	once	TRBD1	CASSQPPGQGHYEQYF	TGTGCCAGCAGCCAACCGCCGGGACAGGGGCACTACGAGCAGTACTTC
TRBJ2-1	TRBV5-1	-	TRBD1	CASSFRQGASNEQFF	TGCGCCAGCAGCTTCAGACAGGGGGCTTCCAATGAGCAGTTCTTC
TRBJ2-7	TRBV10-3	-	TRBD1	CAIGQGSREQYF	TGTGCCATTGGACAGGGCTCGAGGGAGCAGTACTTC
TRBJ2-1	TRBV7-2	once	-	CASSPTHNEQFF	TGTGCCAGCAGCCCGACCCACAATGAGCAGTTCTTC
TRBJ1-2	TRBV6-1	-	-	CASSTQVGSNYGYTF	TGTGCCAGCAGTACACAGGTCGGATCCAACTATGGCTACACCTTC
TRBJ2-7	TRBV11-3	-	-	CASSLEGPDRPEYEQYF	TGTGCCAGCAGCTTAGAGGGTCCGGACAGACCGGAATACGAGCAGTACTTC
TRBJ2-4	TRBV2	-	-	CASSSRPGRRKNIQYF	TGTGCCAGCAGTTCAAGACCGGGACGGAGAAAAAACATTCAGTACTTC
TRBJ2-1	TRBV2	-	TRBD2	CASSPLGTSGSSPNSYNEQFF	TGTGCCAGCAGTCCTCTCGGGACTAGCGGGAGTTCCCCTAACTCCTACAATGAGCAGTTCTTC
TRBJ2-7	TRBV11-3	-	-	CASSSPGDPYEQYF	TGTGCCAGCAGCTCCCCTGGGGACCCCTACGAGCAGTACTTC
TRBJ2-3	TRBV25-1	-	TRBD1	CASSYTRDRSHDTQYF	TGTGCCAGCAGTTATACCCGGGACAGGTCCCATGATACGCAGTATTTT
TRBJ1-1	TRBV6-1	-	-	CASSPLTTEAFF	TGTGCCAGCAGTCCCCTCACCACTGAAGCTTTCTTT
TRBJ2-2	TRBV6-5	many	-	CASSYPRPWVELFF	TGTGCCAGCAGTTATCCCCGGCCTTGGGTGGAGCTGTTTTTT
TRBJ1-1	TRBV7-7	-	-	CASSLNENTEAFF	TGTGCTAGCAGCTTGAACGAGAACACTGAAGCTTTCTTT
TRBJ2-7	TRBV10-1	-	TRBD2	CASSDPATSASEQYF	TGCGCCAGCAGTGATCCCGCGACTAGCGCCTCCGAGCAGTACTTC
TRBJ2-1	TRBV28	few	TRBD1	CASRTHRGPVAYNEQFF	TGTGCCAGCAGGACTCACAGGGGGCCTGTCGCGTACAATGAGCAGTTCTTC
TRBJ2-1	TRBV13	-	-	CASSLEISYNEQFF	TGTGCCAGCAGCTTAGAGATCAGTTACAATGAGCAGTTCTTC